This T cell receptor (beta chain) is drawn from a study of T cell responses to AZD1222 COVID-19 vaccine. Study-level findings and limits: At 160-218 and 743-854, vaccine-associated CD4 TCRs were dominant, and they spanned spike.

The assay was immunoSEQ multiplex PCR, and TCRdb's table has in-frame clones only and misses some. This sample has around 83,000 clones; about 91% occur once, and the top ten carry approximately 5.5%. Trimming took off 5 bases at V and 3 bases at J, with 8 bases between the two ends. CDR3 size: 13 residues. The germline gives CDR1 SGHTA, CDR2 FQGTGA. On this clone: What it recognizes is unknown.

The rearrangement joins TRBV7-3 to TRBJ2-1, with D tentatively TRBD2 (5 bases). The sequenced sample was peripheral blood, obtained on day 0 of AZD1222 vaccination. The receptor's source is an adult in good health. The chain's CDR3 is CASSPGGYNEQFF. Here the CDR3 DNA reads TGTGCCAGCAGCCCCGGAGGCTACAATGAGCAGTTCTTC.